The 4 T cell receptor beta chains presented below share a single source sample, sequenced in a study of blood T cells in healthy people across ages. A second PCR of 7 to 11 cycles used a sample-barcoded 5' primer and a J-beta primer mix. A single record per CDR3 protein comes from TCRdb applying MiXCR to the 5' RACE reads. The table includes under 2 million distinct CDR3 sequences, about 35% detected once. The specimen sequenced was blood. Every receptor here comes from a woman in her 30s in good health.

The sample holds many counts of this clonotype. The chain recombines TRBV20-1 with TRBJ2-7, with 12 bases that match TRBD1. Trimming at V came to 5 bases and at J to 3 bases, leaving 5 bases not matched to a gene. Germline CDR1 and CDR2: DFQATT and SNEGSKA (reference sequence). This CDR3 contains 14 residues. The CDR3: CSAPRDRGLYEQYF. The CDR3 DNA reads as TGCAGTGCTCCCCGGGACAGGGGGCTCTACGAGCAGTACTTC.

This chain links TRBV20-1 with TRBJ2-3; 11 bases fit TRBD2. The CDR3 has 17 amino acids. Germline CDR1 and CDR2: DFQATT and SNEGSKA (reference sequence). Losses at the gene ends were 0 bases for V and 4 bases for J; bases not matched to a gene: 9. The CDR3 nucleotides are TGCAGTGCTAGAGACCTGACTAGCGGGGAATCCCCAGATACGCAGTATTTT. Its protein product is CSARDLTSGESPDTQYF.

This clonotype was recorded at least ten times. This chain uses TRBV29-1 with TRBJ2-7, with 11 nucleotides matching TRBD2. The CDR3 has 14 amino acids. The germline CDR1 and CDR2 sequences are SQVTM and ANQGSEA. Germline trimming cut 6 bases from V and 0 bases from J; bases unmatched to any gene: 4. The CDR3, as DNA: TGCAGCGTCGCGACTAGCGGGAACTCCTACGAGCAGTACTTC. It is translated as CSVATSGNSYEQYF.

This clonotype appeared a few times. The CDR3 region has the DNA TGTGCCAGCCCTACACTCGACAGGGAATGTACAGATACGCAGTATTTT. Protein: CASPTLDRECTDTQYF. V usage is TRBV7-3 and J usage is TRBJ2-3; 7 bases fit TRBD1. From germline, CDR1 is SGHTA and CDR2 FQGTGA. The length of the CDR3 is 16 residues. After removal of 8 bases from V and 3 bases from J, the junction contained 14 bases not matched to a gene. The full variable domain, its missing parts supplied by reference TRBV7-3 and TRBJ2-3, is GAGVSQTPSNKVTEKGKYVELRCDPISGHTALYWYRQSLGQGPEFLIYFQGTGAADDSGLPNDRFFAVRPEGSVSTLKIQRTERGDSAVYLCASPTLDRECTDTQYFGPGTRLTVL.